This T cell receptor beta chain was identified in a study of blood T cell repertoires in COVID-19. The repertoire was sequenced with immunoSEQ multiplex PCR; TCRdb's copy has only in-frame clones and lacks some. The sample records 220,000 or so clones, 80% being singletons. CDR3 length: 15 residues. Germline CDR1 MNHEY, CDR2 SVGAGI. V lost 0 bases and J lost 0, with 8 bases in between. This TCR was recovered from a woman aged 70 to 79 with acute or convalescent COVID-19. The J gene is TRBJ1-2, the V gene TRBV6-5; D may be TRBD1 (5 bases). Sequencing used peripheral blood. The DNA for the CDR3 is TGTGCCAGCAGTTACTCGCCAGGGTCTAACTATGGCTACACCTTC. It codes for CASSYSPGSNYGYTF.